A selection of T cell receptor beta chains follows, all from one sample in a study of blood T cell repertoires in COVID-19. Libraries were prepared by immunoSEQ multiplex PCR; TCRdb keeps only in-frame clonotypes and omits some of them. The sample consists of around 310,000 clones, approximately 89% of them appearing once. Sequencing used PBMCs or T cells enriched from blood (not recorded which). The receptors originated from a woman in her 30s who had recovered from COVID-19. Both conserved end residues are part of each CDR3. The D gene is left open where the match is weak. Some rows mark clone size as missing; the rest say once, few, many or name a class of expanded clone.

v_call: TRBV30; cdr3_length: 18; d_call: -; clone_size: -; j_call: TRBJ1-4; cdr3_nt: TGTGCCTGGAGTAAGATATCGAGCGGGCGGGGACCGAATGAAAAACTGTTTTTT; cdr3_aa: CAWSKISSGRGPNEKLFF
v_call: TRBV15; cdr3_length: 16; d_call: -; clone_size: few; j_call: TRBJ1-1; cdr3_nt: TGTGCCACCAGCAGAGATTTCGACAGGTTGAACACTGAAGCTTTCTTT; cdr3_aa: CATSRDFDRLNTEAFF
v_call: TRBV3-1/TRBV3-2; cdr3_length: 16; d_call: -; clone_size: -; j_call: TRBJ1-3; cdr3_nt: TGTGCCAGCAGCCAAGGACAGGCGAAGGGGGGGAACACCATATATTTT; cdr3_aa: CASSQGQAKGGNTIYF
v_call: TRBV6-5; cdr3_length: 14; d_call: -; clone_size: -; j_call: TRBJ2-7; cdr3_nt: TGTGCCAGCAGTTACTCGACCCACTACTACGAGCAGTACTTC; cdr3_aa: CASSYSTHYYEQYF
v_call: TRBV24-1; cdr3_length: 13; d_call: TRBD2; clone_size: once; j_call: TRBJ2-1; cdr3_nt: TGTGCCACCAGTGATTTCCAGCGGGGTGAGCAGTTCTTC; cdr3_aa: CATSDFQRGEQFF
v_call: TRBV5-4; cdr3_length: 17; d_call: -; clone_size: -; j_call: TRBJ1-1; cdr3_nt: TGTGCCAGCAGAGGTAAGGGTACAGGGCGTTTGAACACTGAAGCTTTCTTT; cdr3_aa: CASRGKGTGRLNTEAFF
v_call: TRBV18; cdr3_length: 14; d_call: -; clone_size: once; j_call: TRBJ1-5; cdr3_nt: TGTGCCAGCTCCCGAGGCAGGGGACATCAGCCCCAGCATTTT; cdr3_aa: CASSRGRGHQPQHF
v_call: TRBV2; cdr3_length: 12; d_call: -; clone_size: -; j_call: TRBJ2-5; cdr3_nt: TGTGCCAGCACCCCTCTTGCGGAGACCCAGTACTTC; cdr3_aa: CASTPLAETQYF
v_call: TRBV15; cdr3_length: 14; d_call: -; clone_size: -; j_call: TRBJ2-7; cdr3_nt: TGTGCCACCAGCAGAGAGGCGGGCACCTACGAGCAGTACTTC; cdr3_aa: CATSREAGTYEQYF
v_call: TRBV7-9; cdr3_length: 14; d_call: -; clone_size: few; j_call: TRBJ1-2; cdr3_nt: TGTGCCAGCAGCTTCGAACATGGGACTTATGGCTACACCTTC; cdr3_aa: CASSFEHGTYGYTF
v_call: TRBV18; cdr3_length: 16; d_call: TRBD1; clone_size: -; j_call: TRBJ1-5; cdr3_nt: TGTGCCAGCTCACCAGGGCTGGGACAGGGCAATCAGCCCCAGCATTTT; cdr3_aa: CASSPGLGQGNQPQHF
v_call: TRBV2; cdr3_length: 15; d_call: TRBD2; clone_size: -; j_call: TRBJ2-1; cdr3_nt: TGTGCCAGCAGACCTATAGCGGGAGGGAACAATGAGCAGTTCTTC; cdr3_aa: CASRPIAGGNNEQFF
v_call: TRBV5-4; cdr3_length: 13; d_call: -; clone_size: once; j_call: TRBJ1-1; cdr3_nt: TGTGCCAGCAGGAGATCCGAGAACACTGAAGCTTTCTTT; cdr3_aa: CASRRSENTEAFF
v_call: TRBV11-2; cdr3_length: 13; d_call: -; clone_size: -; j_call: TRBJ1-1; cdr3_nt: TGTGCCAGCAGCTTAGTTCGGGACACTGAAGCTTTCTTT; cdr3_aa: CASSLVRDTEAFF
v_call: TRBV28; cdr3_length: 16; d_call: -; clone_size: -; j_call: TRBJ2-7; cdr3_nt: TGTGCCAGCAGTTCCCACGGGACTTTGAGCTCCTACGAGCAGTACTTC; cdr3_aa: CASSSHGTLSSYEQYF
v_call: TRBV4-2; cdr3_length: 16; d_call: TRBD2; clone_size: few; j_call: TRBJ2-2; cdr3_nt: TGTGCCAGCGGTGGGACTAGCGGGAGCGGGACCGGGGAGCTGTTTTTT; cdr3_aa: CASGGTSGSGTGELFF
v_call: TRBV6-1; cdr3_length: 13; d_call: -; clone_size: -; j_call: TRBJ1-1; cdr3_nt: TGTGCCAGCAGTGAAATTTTGCCAGTTGAAGCTTTCTTT; cdr3_aa: CASSEILPVEAFF
v_call: TRBV4-2; cdr3_length: 16; d_call: -; clone_size: -; j_call: TRBJ1-2; cdr3_nt: TGTGCCAGCAGCCAAGTTGGGTTGCAGGGTGGCTATGGCTACACCTTC; cdr3_aa: CASSQVGLQGGYGYTF
v_call: TRBV3-1/TRBV3-2; cdr3_length: 14; d_call: TRBD2; clone_size: -; j_call: TRBJ2-7; cdr3_nt: TGTGCCAGCAGCCCTGGGACTAGGGACACCGTGCAGTACTTC; cdr3_aa: CASSPGTRDTVQYF
v_call: TRBV30; cdr3_length: 15; d_call: -; clone_size: once; j_call: TRBJ1-1; cdr3_nt: TGTGCCTGGAGATCTGACACCCTCGCGAACACTGAAGCTTTCTTT; cdr3_aa: CAWRSDTLANTEAFF
v_call: TRBV5-5; cdr3_length: 16; d_call: -; clone_size: -; j_call: TRBJ2-7; cdr3_nt: TGTGCCAGCAGCTTGGTCCCGGGCAGTGGGGGGTCCGAGCAGTACTTC; cdr3_aa: CASSLVPGSGGSEQYF
v_call: TRBV4-1; cdr3_length: 15; d_call: TRBD1; clone_size: -; j_call: TRBJ2-7; cdr3_nt: TGCGCCAGCAGCCGCTTAGGGACAGATACCTACGAGCAGTACTTC; cdr3_aa: CASSRLGTDTYEQYF
v_call: TRBV5-4; cdr3_length: 15; d_call: -; clone_size: -; j_call: TRBJ2-2; cdr3_nt: TGTGCCAGCAGCTTGGCCGGTAGAAACACCGGGGAGCTGTTTTTT; cdr3_aa: CASSLAGRNTGELFF
v_call: TRBV11-3; cdr3_length: 18; d_call: TRBD2; clone_size: -; j_call: TRBJ2-1; cdr3_nt: TGTGCCAGCAGCTTAGGCGGGACTAGCGGGAGTTACTACAATGAGCAGTTCTTC; cdr3_aa: CASSLGGTSGSYYNEQFF
v_call: TRBV2; cdr3_length: 16; d_call: TRBD1; clone_size: -; j_call: TRBJ2-3; cdr3_nt: TGTGCCAGCAATCCCGCCGGGACAGGGGCCACAGATACGCAGTATTTT; cdr3_aa: CASNPAGTGATDTQYF
v_call: TRBV19; cdr3_length: 13; d_call: TRBD1; clone_size: -; j_call: TRBJ2-7; cdr3_nt: TGTGCCAGTAGTTTTGACAGGGTGGGAGAGCAGTACTTC; cdr3_aa: CASSFDRVGEQYF
v_call: TRBV19; cdr3_length: 15; d_call: -; clone_size: once; j_call: TRBJ1-3; cdr3_nt: TGTGCCAGTAGTATATTCGAGGTTCCTGGAAACACCATATATTTT; cdr3_aa: CASSIFEVPGNTIYF
v_call: TRBV7-6; cdr3_length: 15; d_call: -; clone_size: -; j_call: TRBJ2-7; cdr3_nt: TGTGCCAGCAGCGTGCGTCAAGGGAACGGGAACGAGCAGTACTTC; cdr3_aa: CASSVRQGNGNEQYF
v_call: TRBV12-3/TRBV12-4; cdr3_length: 12; d_call: -; clone_size: once; j_call: TRBJ1-1; cdr3_nt: TGTGCCAGCAGTTTCGAGGTGCGTGAAGCTTTCTTT; cdr3_aa: CASSFEVREAFF
v_call: TRBV9; cdr3_length: 14; d_call: TRBD1; clone_size: once; j_call: TRBJ2-5; cdr3_nt: TGTGCCAGCAGCGTTAACAGGGGTCAAGAGACCCAGTACTTC; cdr3_aa: CASSVNRGQETQYF
v_call: TRBV7-2; cdr3_length: 13; d_call: TRBD1; clone_size: few; j_call: TRBJ1-2; cdr3_nt: TGTGCCAGCAGCTTAGGACAGGGAAGGAGCTACACCTTC; cdr3_aa: CASSLGQGRSYTF
v_call: TRBV27; cdr3_length: 16; d_call: -; clone_size: -; j_call: TRBJ2-5; cdr3_nt: TGTGCCAGCAGTCCCGGGTCGGCAGGGGTATGGGAGACCCAGTACTTC; cdr3_aa: CASSPGSAGVWETQYF
v_call: TRBV6-5; cdr3_length: 15; d_call: TRBD1; clone_size: -; j_call: TRBJ2-1; cdr3_nt: TGTGCCAGCAGTTACCGGGACAGGGGTCACAATGAGCAGTTCTTC; cdr3_aa: CASSYRDRGHNEQFF
v_call: TRBV2; cdr3_length: 13; d_call: -; clone_size: -; j_call: TRBJ2-2; cdr3_nt: TGTGCCAGCAATCGAGCGGGCACCGGGGAGCTGTTTTTT; cdr3_aa: CASNRAGTGELFF
v_call: TRBV19; cdr3_length: 13; d_call: TRBD1; clone_size: -; j_call: TRBJ1-2; cdr3_nt: TGTGCCAGTAGTATTGGGACAGCCCATGGCTACACCTTC; cdr3_aa: CASSIGTAHGYTF
v_call: TRBV28; cdr3_length: 14; d_call: -; clone_size: -; j_call: TRBJ2-5; cdr3_nt: TGTGCCAGCAGGAGATTAGCAAGTTTCGAGACCCAGTACTTC; cdr3_aa: CASRRLASFETQYF
v_call: TRBV7-9; cdr3_length: 15; d_call: -; clone_size: -; j_call: TRBJ2-3; cdr3_nt: TGTGCCAGCAGCTTAGAGGCGGCAATAGCAGATACGCAGTATTTT; cdr3_aa: CASSLEAAIADTQYF